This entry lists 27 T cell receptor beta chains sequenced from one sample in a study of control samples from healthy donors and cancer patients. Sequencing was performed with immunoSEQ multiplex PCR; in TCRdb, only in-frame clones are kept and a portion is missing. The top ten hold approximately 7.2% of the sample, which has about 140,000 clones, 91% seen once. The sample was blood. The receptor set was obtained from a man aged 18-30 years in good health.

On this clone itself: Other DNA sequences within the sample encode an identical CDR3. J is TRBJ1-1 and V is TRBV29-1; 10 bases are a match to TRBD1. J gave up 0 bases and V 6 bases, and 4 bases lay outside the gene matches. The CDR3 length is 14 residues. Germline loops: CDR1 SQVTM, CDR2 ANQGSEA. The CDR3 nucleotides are TGCAGCGTCGACAGGGGGCGATTGAACACTGAAGCTTTCTTT. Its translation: CSVDRGRLNTEAFF.

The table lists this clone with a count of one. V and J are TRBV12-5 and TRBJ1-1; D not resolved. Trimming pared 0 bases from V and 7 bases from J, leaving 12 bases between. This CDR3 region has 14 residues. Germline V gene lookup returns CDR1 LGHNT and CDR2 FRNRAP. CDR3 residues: CASGLVVDTVEAFF. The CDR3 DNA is TGTGCTAGTGGTTTGGTTGTTGATACAGTTGAAGCTTTCTTT.

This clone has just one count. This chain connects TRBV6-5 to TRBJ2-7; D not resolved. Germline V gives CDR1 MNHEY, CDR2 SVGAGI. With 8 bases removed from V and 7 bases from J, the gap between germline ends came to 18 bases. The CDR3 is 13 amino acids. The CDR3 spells CASSESLMREQYF. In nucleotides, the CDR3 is TGTGCCAGCTCCGAGAGCCTTATGCGAGAGCAGTACTTC.

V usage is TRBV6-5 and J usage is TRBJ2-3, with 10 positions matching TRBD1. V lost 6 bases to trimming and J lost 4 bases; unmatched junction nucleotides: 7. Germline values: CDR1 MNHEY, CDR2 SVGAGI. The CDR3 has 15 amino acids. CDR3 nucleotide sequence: TGTGCCAGCAGCCACAGGGACAGGGGTTCAGATACGCAGTATTTT. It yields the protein CASSHRDRGSDTQYF.

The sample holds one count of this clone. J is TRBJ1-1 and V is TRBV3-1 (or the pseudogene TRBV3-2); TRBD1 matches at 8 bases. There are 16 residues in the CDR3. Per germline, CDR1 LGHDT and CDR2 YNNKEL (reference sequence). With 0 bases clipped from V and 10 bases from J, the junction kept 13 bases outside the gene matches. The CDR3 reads CASSQEEYRGKLGAFF. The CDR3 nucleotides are TGTGCCAGCAGCCAAGAGGAATACAGGGGGAAGCTAGGAGCTTTCTTT.

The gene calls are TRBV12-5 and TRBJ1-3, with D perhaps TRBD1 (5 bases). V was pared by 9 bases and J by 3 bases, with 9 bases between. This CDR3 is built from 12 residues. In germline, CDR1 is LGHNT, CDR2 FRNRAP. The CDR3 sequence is CASGTFGNTIYF. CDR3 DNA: TGTGCTAGCGGGACCTTTGGAAACACCATATATTTT.

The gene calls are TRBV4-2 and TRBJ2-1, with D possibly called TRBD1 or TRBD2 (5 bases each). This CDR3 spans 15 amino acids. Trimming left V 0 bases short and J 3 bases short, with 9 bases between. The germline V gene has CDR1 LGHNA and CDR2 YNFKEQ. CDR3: CASSQDRDLYNEQFF. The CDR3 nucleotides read TGTGCCAGCAGCCAAGACCGGGACCTCTACAATGAGCAGTTCTTC.

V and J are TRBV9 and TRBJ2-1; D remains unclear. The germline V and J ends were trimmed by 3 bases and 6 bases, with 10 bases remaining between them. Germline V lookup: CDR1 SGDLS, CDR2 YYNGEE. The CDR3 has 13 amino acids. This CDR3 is CASSARITNEQFF. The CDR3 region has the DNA TGTGCCAGCAGCGCTCGGATAACCAATGAGCAGTTCTTC.

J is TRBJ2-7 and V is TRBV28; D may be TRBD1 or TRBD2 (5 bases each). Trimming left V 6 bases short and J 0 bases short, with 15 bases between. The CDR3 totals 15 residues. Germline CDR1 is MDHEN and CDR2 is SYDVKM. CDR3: CASRSWDVSSYEQYF. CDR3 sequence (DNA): TGTGCCAGCAGATCCTGGGACGTCAGCTCCTACGAGCAGTACTTC. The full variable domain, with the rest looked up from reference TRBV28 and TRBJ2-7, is DVKVTQSSRYLVKRTGEKVFLECVQDMDHENMFWYRQDPGLGLRLIYFSYDVKMKEKGDIPEGYSVSREKKERFSLILESASTNQTSMYLCASRSWDVSSYEQYFGPGTRLTVT.

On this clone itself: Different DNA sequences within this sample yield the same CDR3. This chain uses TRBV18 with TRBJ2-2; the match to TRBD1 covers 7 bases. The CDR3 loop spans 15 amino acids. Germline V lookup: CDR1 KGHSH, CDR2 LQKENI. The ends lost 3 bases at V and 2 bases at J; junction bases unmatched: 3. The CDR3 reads CASSPRQGNTGELFF. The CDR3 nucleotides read TGTGCCAGCTCACCTCGACAGGGAAACACCGGGGAGCTGTTTTTT.

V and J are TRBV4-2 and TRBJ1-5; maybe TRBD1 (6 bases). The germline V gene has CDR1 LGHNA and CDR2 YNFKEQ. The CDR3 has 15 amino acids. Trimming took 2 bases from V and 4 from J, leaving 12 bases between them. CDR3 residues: CASSQTQGGNQPQHF. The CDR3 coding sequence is TGTGCCAGCAGCCAAACACAGGGAGGGAATCAGCCCCAGCATTTT.

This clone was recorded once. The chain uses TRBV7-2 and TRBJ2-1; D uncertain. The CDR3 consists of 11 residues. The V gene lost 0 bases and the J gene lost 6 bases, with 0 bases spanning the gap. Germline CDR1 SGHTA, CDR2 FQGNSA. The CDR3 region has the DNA TGTGCCAGCAGCTTAGCCAATGAGCAGTTCTTC. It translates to CASSLANEQFF.

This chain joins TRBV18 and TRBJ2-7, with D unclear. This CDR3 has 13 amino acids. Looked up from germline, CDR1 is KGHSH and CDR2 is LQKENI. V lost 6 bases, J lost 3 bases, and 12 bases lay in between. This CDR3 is CASSSGRHYEQYF. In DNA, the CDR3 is TGTGCCAGCTCCTCCGGGCGCCACTACGAGCAGTACTTC. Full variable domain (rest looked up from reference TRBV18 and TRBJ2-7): NAGVMQNPRHLVRRRGQEARLRCSPMKGHSHVYWYRQLPEEGLKFMVYLQKENIIDESGMPKERFSAEFPKEGPSILRIQQVVRGDSAAYFCASSSGRHYEQYFGPGTRLTVT.

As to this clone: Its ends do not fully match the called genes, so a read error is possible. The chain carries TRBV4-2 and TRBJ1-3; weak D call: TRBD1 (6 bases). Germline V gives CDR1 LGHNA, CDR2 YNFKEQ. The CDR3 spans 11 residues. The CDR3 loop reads CASSQGRDNTF. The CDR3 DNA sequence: TGTGCCAGCAGCCAAGGACGGGACAACACCTTT.

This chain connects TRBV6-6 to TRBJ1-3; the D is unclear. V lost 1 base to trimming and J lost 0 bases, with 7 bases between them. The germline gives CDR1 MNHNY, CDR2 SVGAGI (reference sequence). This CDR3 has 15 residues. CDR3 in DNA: TGTGCCAGCAGTTACTGGGAACTCTCTGGAAACACCATATATTTT. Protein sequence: CASSYWELSGNTIYF.

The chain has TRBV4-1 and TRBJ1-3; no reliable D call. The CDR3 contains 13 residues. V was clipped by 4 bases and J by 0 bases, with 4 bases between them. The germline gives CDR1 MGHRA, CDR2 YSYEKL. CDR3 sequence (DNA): TGCGCCAGCAGCCCGATCTCTGGAAACACCATATATTTT. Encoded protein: CASSPISGNTIYF.

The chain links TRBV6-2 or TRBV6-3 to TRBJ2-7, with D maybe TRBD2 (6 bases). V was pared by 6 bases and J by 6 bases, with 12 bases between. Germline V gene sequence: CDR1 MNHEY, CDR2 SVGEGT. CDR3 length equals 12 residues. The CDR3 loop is CASSPTSGEQYF. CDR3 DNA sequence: TGTGCCAGCAGCCCGACTAGTGGCGAGCAGTACTTC.

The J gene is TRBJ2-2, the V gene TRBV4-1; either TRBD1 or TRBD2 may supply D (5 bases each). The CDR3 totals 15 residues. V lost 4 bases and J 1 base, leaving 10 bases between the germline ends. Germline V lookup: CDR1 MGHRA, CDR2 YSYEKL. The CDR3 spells CASSLGAVNTGELFF. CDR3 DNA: TGCGCCAGCAGCCTCGGGGCAGTGAACACCGGGGAGCTGTTTTTT.

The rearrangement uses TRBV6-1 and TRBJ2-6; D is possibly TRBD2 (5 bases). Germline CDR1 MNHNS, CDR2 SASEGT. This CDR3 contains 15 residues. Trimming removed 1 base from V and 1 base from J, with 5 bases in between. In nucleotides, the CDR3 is TGTGCCAGCAGTGAAGGAGGGTCTGGGGCCAACGTCCTGACTTTC. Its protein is CASSEGGSGANVLTF.

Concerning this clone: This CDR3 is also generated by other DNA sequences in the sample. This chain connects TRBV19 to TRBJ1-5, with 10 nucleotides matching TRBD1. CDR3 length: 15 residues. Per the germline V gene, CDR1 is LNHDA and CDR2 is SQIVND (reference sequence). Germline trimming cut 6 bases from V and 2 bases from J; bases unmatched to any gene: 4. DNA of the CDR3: TGTGCCAGTAGGGGGGACAGGGGTGGCAATCAGCCCCAGCATTTT. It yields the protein CASRGDRGGNQPQHF.

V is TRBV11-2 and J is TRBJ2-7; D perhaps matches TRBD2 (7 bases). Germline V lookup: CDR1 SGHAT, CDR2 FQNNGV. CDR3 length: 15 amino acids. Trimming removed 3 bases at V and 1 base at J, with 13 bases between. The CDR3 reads CASSFSGGASYEQYF. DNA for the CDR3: TGTGCCAGCAGCTTTTCGGGGGGCGCGTCCTACGAGCAGTACTTC.

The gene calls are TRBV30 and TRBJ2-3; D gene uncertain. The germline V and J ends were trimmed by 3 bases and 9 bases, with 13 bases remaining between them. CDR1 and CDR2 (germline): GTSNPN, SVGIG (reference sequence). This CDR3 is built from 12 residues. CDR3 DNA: TGTGCCTGGAGCCGGCAGGCCGCCACGCAGTATTTT. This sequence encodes CAWSRQAATQYF.

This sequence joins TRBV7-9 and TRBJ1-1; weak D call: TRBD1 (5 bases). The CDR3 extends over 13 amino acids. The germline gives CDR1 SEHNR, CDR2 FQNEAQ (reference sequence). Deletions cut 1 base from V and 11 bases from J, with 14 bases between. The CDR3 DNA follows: TGTGCCAGCAGCTTAGATCCGCAGGGCAGCGCTTTCTTT. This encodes CASSLDPQGSAFF.

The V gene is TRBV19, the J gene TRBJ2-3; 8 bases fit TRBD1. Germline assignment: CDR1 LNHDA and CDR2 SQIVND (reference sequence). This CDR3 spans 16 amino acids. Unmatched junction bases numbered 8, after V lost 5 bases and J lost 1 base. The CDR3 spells CASSVQGDLGTDTQYF. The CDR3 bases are TGTGCCAGTAGTGTACAGGGGGATTTGGGCACAGATACGCAGTATTTT.

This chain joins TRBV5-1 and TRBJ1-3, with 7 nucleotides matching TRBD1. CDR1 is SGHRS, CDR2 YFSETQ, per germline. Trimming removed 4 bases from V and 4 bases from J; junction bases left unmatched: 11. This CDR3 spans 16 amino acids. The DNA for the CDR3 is TGCGCCAGCAGCCTAATCGCACAGGGGTCCGGAAACACCATATATTTT. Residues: CASSLIAQGSGNTIYF.

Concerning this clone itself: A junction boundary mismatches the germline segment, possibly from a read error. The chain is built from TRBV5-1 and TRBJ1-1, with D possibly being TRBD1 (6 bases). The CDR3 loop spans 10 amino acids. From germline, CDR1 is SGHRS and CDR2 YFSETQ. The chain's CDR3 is CASRGTEAFF. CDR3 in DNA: TGTGCCAGCAGGGGCACTGAAGCTTTCTTT.

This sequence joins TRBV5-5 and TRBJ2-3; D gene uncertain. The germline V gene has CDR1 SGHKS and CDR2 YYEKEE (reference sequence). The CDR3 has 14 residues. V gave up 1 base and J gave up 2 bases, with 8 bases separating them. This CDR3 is CASSLPSPTDTQYF. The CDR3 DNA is TGTGCCAGCAGCTTGCCATCCCCCACAGATACGCAGTATTTT.